This T cell receptor beta chain was identified in a study of OX40 agonist ivuxolimab in advanced cancers. About the research overall: Patients with prior anti-PD-1, anti-PD-L1 or anti-CTLA-4 therapy were eligible; about 41% had some.

Sequenced by immunoSEQ multiplex PCR; TCRdb stores in-frame clones only, minus some. The table lists about 86,000 clones, under 95% of them singletons. Germline V gene lookup returns CDR1 SEHNR and CDR2 FQNEAQ (reference sequence). The CDR3 sequence is 15 residues long. V was trimmed by 4 bases and J by 2 bases, leaving 13 bases between them. Here the sequenced sample was CD4+ or CD8+ T cells sorted from blood, taken in a trial of the OX40 agonist ivuxolimab. This sequence was found in an adult with an advanced solid tumor such as melanoma, head and neck, liver or kidney cancer. The rearrangement links TRBV7-9 to TRBJ2-3, with D perhaps being TRBD1 or TRBD2 (5 bases each). The CDR3 protein is CASSYLGTDTDTQYF. The CDR3 DNA reads as TGTGCCAGCAGCTACCTTGGGACGGACACAGATACGCAGTATTTT.